Below, 25 T cell receptor beta chains from the same sample are listed, as sequenced in a study of shared clonotypes between healthy human individuals. Clones were read by immunoSEQ multiplex PCR, and TCRdb kept only the in-frame ones, dropping some. The table lists about 2 million clones, 90% to 95% of them singletons. The specimen sequenced was naive CD4+ T cells sorted from blood. Described subset: CD45RA+ positively selected. These receptors all stem from a man between 18 and 29 years old in good health.

The V gene is TRBV20-1, the J gene TRBJ2-3, with D hard to call. Germline V CDR1 and CDR2: DFQATT, SNEGSKA (reference sequence). The V end was cut by 6 bases, the J end by 8 bases, with 9 bases between. The CDR3 contains 10 residues. The CDR3 DNA sequence: TGCAGTGCCTCTCCCGGTACGCAGTATTTT. Encoded protein: CSASPGTQYF.

The V call is TRBV5-3, the J call TRBJ1-5; unclear D gene. TRBV5-3 is flagged as an ORF with uncertain function. This CDR3 is 16 amino acids long. Trimming stripped 6 bases from V and 0 bases from J, with 16 bases between. The CDR3 DNA is TGTGCCAGAACCTCACCGAGCCTTTATAGCAATCAGCCCCAGCATTTT. Protein product: CARTSPSLYSNQPQHF.

This chain uses TRBV28 with TRBJ2-6, with 7 bases identical to TRBD1. J gave up 0 bases and V 7 bases, and 6 bases lay outside the gene matches. The CDR3 contains 16 residues. CDR1 is MDHEN and CDR2 is SYDVKM in the germline V gene. CDR3 loop: CASIPSGGSGANVLTF. The CDR3, as DNA: TGTGCCAGCATCCCCTCAGGGGGCTCTGGGGCCAACGTCCTGACTTTC.

Concerning this clone: Germline is not matched at one junction end, which may reflect a read error. The rearrangement joins TRBV23-1 to TRBJ1-5; 8 nucleotides agree with TRBD1. TRBV23-1 is treated as an ORF (open reading frame) with a function not yet certain. This CDR3 has 11 residues. The CDR3 sequence is CASSQTTGVGF. For the CDR3, the DNA is TGCGCCAGCAGTCAGACGACAGGGGTCGGTTTT.

The chain is built from TRBV18 and TRBJ2-7, with D perhaps TRBD1 or TRBD2 (6 bases each). Per germline, CDR1 KGHSH and CDR2 LQKENI. The CDR3 totals 14 residues. Between the trimmed V and J ends, which lost 1 base and 5 bases, there was a span of 12 bases. The CDR3 region is CASSPQQGGHEQYF. The CDR3, as DNA: TGTGCCAGCTCACCACAACAGGGAGGCCACGAGCAGTACTTC. The full variable domain, with the rest looked up from reference TRBV18 and TRBJ2-7, is NAGVMQNPRHLVRRRGQEARLRCSPMKGHSHVYWYRQLPEEGLKFMVYLQKENIIDESGMPKERFSAEFPKEGPSILRIQQVVRGDSAAYFCASSPQQGGHEQYFGPGTRLTVT.

The gene calls are TRBV9 and TRBJ2-6; no reliable D call. Trimming cost V 5 bases and J 0 bases, with 3 bases left between them. The CDR3 extends over 13 amino acids. Germline CDR1 and CDR2: SGDLS and YYNGEE. CDR3 nucleotide sequence: TGTGCCAGCAGGCTCTCTGGGGCCAACGTCCTGACTTTC. As protein: CASRLSGANVLTF.

The V call is TRBV5-4, the J call TRBJ2-7; D perhaps matches TRBD2 (6 bases). The CDR3 covers 16 residues. Trimming removed 0 bases from V and 4 bases from J, with 17 bases in between. Germline CDR1 and CDR2: SGHNT and YYREEE (reference sequence). The CDR3 bases are TGTGCCAGCAGCTTGGCCATTGGGGCTAGCGCGTACGAGCAGTACTTC. Translating it yields CASSLAIGASAYEQYF.

Note on this clone: Other DNA sequences within the sample encode an identical CDR3. The chain uses TRBV10-3 and TRBJ2-1; 7 bases line up with TRBD1. CDR1 and CDR2 from the germline V gene are ENHRY and SYGVKD. J lost 7 bases, V lost 5 bases, and 2 bases had no gene match. This CDR3 is built from 12 residues. The CDR3 sequence is CAISQQGNEQFF. CDR3 coding DNA: TGTGCCATCAGTCAACAGGGGAATGAGCAGTTCTTC.

With regard to this clone: Additional DNA sequences in this sample encode the identical CDR3. J is TRBJ2-1 and V is TRBV10-3, with unresolved D. Germline-derived CDR1 and CDR2 are ENHRY and SYGVKD. Trimming removed 3 bases from V and 10 bases from J, with 7 bases in between. The CDR3 sequence is 11 residues long. CDR3 in DNA: TGTGCCATCAGTGAATTGAACGAGCAGTTCTTC. Protein product: CAISELNEQFF.

The V and J genes are TRBV2 and TRBJ1-1; D uncertain. This CDR3 region has 13 residues. From germline, CDR1 is SNHLY and CDR2 FYNNEI. V was clipped by 4 bases and J by 0 bases, with 6 bases between them. The CDR3 nucleotides are TGTGCCAGCAGTGGTCGTGTGAACACTGAAGCTTTCTTT. This gives the protein CASSGRVNTEAFF. Combining the CDR3 with reference TRBV2 and TRBJ1-1 gives the whole variable domain EPEVTQTPSHQVTQMGQEVILRCVPISNHLYFYWYRQILGQKVEFLVSFYNNEISEKSEIFDDQFSVERPDGSNFTLKIRSTKLEDSAMYFCASSGRVNTEAFFGQGTRLTVV.

This CDR3 reads CASSLDRGLAGELFF. Here the CDR3 DNA reads TGTGCCAGCAGCTTAGATCGTGGGCTAGCGGGGGAGCTGTTTTTT. This chain uses TRBV11-3 with TRBJ2-2, with D possibly matching TRBD2 (6 bases). The CDR3 contains 15 residues. Germline V gives CDR1 SGHNT, CDR2 YENEEA. V was clipped by 0 bases and J by 8 bases, with 13 bases between them.

This chain connects TRBV30 to TRBJ2-5, with D possibly TRBD2 on 5 matching bases. The last part of the DNA fits TRBJ2-7 better; the J call may be wrong. CDR3 length: 11 amino acids. CDR1 is GTSNPN, CDR2 SVGIG, per germline (reference sequence). The CDR3 DNA reads as TGTGCCTGGAGTTCTCGGGGCGAGCAGTACTTC. It is translated as CAWSSRGEQYF.

J is TRBJ1-1 and V is TRBV19, with TRBD1 matching 8 bases. V shed 8 bases and J 1 base; nucleotides not matched to a gene: 6. The germline V gene has CDR1 LNHDA and CDR2 SQIVND (reference sequence). CDR3 size: 14 residues. CDR3 sequence (DNA): TGTGCCAGTTGGGACAGGCTCTCGAACACTGAAGCTTTCTTT. Protein product: CASWDRLSNTEAFF.

The rearrangement links TRBV28 to TRBJ1-2; 7 nucleotides align to TRBD1. V lost 2 bases, J lost 4 bases, and 7 bases stayed unmatched. Germline values: CDR1 MDHEN, CDR2 SYDVKM. The CDR3 sequence is 15 residues long. CDR3 in DNA: TGTGCCAGCAGTTTAGCGATGTCAGGGGGCTATGGCTACACCTTC. Protein: CASSLAMSGGYGYTF.

The CDR3 region is CASSLKKNTGELFF. CDR3 DNA: TGTGCCAGCAGCTTAAAGAAGAACACCGGGGAGCTGTTTTTT. The genes are TRBV7-9 and TRBJ2-2; D is uncertain. Germline V gene sequence: CDR1 SEHNR, CDR2 FQNEAQ (reference sequence). The CDR3 runs 14 residues. V lost 2 bases, J lost 1 base, and 5 bases lay in between.

As to this clone: The sample contains more than one DNA sequence encoding this CDR3. The chain has TRBV6-5 and TRBJ1-2; 10 bases are a match to TRBD1. CDR1 MNHEY and CDR2 SVGAGI come from the germline V gene. V dropped 2 bases and J dropped 7; count of bases not matched to a gene: 1. This CDR3 contains 13 residues. CDR3 sequence (DNA): TGTGCCAGCAGTTACGGGACAGGGGCTGGCTACACCTTC. Encoded protein: CASSYGTGAGYTF.

The chain couples TRBV6-5 to TRBJ1-5, with 8 bases that match TRBD1. CDR1 is MNHEY, CDR2 SVGAGI, per germline. V was clipped by 4 bases and J by 3 bases; unmatched bases: 2. CDR3 size: 14 residues. The CDR3 DNA reads as TGTGCCAGCAGTTGGACAGGGCCCAATCAGCCCCAGCATTTT. It is translated as CASSWTGPNQPQHF.

The V and J genes are TRBV11-2 and TRBJ2-1, with D hard to call. Germline values: CDR1 SGHAT, CDR2 FQNNGV. The CDR3 sequence is 15 residues long. Trimming cost V 0 bases and J 12 bases, with 18 bases left between them. The CDR3 sequence: CASSLEPGPNQGQFF. Here the CDR3 DNA reads TGTGCCAGCAGCTTAGAACCGGGCCCCAACCAAGGGCAGTTCTTC.

The J gene is TRBJ1-5, the V gene TRBV7-2; no clear D. V dropped 1 base and J dropped 7 bases, with 17 bases sitting between them. CDR1 is SGHTA and CDR2 is FQGNSA in the germline V gene. The CDR3 has 16 residues. The CDR3 spells CASSLVLGFFSQPQHF. In nucleotides, the CDR3 is TGTGCCAGCAGCTTAGTTCTGGGATTTTTCAGCCAGCCCCAGCATTTT.

The chain recombines TRBV20-1 with TRBJ2-1; D ambiguous. Per the germline V gene, CDR1 is DFQATT and CDR2 is SNEGSKA (reference sequence). CDR3 length: 11 residues. Between the trimmed V and J ends, which lost 1 base and 9 bases, there was a span of 7 bases. DNA of the CDR3: TGCAGTGCTAGAGCGGCAGCTGAGCAGTTCTTC. It translates to CSARAAAEQFF.

The chain links TRBV28 to TRBJ2-3; tentatively, D is TRBD1 (5 bases). Trimming took off 4 bases at V and 1 base at J, with 15 bases between the two ends. The length of the CDR3 is 16 residues. Germline V gene sequence: CDR1 MDHEN, CDR2 SYDVKM. The CDR3 coding sequence is TGTGCCAGCAGTTCCCCAGGTGGGGCCCGCACAGATACGCAGTATTTT. The encoded protein is CASSSPGGARTDTQYF.

The chain has TRBV19 and TRBJ2-7, with TRBD1 matching 9 bases. The CDR3 has 16 residues. The ends lost 4 bases at V and 7 bases at J; junction bases unmatched: 14. Per germline, CDR1 LNHDA and CDR2 SQIVND (reference sequence). Here the CDR3 DNA reads TGTGCCAGTAGTAAGGGGATAGGACAGGGGCCTCAGGAGCAGTACTTC. Amino acids: CASSKGIGQGPQEQYF.

Concerning this clone: Other nucleotide sequences in the sample specify the same CDR3. The genes are TRBV2 and TRBJ1-3; D is unresolved. Trimming shortened V by 3 bases and J by 4 bases, and 4 bases separated the two germline ends. Germline V gene lookup returns CDR1 SNHLY and CDR2 FYNNEI. CDR3 length: 12 amino acids. CDR3 in DNA: TGTGCCAGCAGTGACAGGGGAAACACCATATATTTT. This gives the protein CASSDRGNTIYF.

This chain connects TRBV10-3 to TRBJ1-5; a possible D gene is TRBD1 (6 bases). CDR1 and CDR2 (germline): ENHRY, SYGVKD. This CDR3 comprises 13 residues. The germline V and J ends were trimmed by 10 bases and 7 bases, with 17 bases remaining between them. The CDR3 DNA sequence: TGTGCCACGCACCGGGACAAAGGACAGCCCCAGCATTTT. Residues: CATHRDKGQPQHF.

The rearrangement links TRBV6-6 to TRBJ2-5; D tentatively fits TRBD1 or TRBD2 (5 bases each). Trimming cost V 6 bases and J 1 base, with 12 bases left between them. The CDR3 is 14 amino acids. Germline CDR1 MNHNY, CDR2 SVGAGI (reference sequence). CDR3 coding DNA: TGTGCCAGCAGCCAGGACGGGGCCCAAGAGACCCAGTACTTC. Amino acids: CASSQDGAQETQYF.